One sample yielded the 20 T cell receptor beta chains listed below, sequenced in a study of a mutant IDH1 vaccine in newly diagnosed glioma. The data were produced by immunoSEQ multiplex PCR, yet TCRdb's version contains in-frame clones alone and is incomplete. The repertoire holds 70,000 to 95,000 clones, with more than 80% as singletons. The time point was: week 23, last vaccination. In every dose of vaccine, 300 ug of mutant IDH1 20-mer peptide was given alongside topical imiquimod. No antigen has been identified for these receptors. Sequences were derived from PBMCs, sampled from a glioma patient whose treatment included an IDH1 peptide vaccine. The receptors shown here come from a woman between 50 and 59 years old with glioma.

The V and J genes are TRBV7-3 and TRBJ2-7; maybe TRBD1 (6 bases). Trimming took off 4 bases at V and 7 bases at J, with 23 bases between the two ends. The germline gives CDR1 SGHTA, CDR2 FQGTGA. The CDR3 has 16 amino acids. CDR3 DNA: TGTGCCAGCAGCTCCTCCCCGGGACACCTTTTGGGGGAGCAGTACTTC. This gives the protein CASSSSPGHLLGEQYF.

Only a few counts were recorded for this clone. The rearrangement links TRBV6-5 to TRBJ1-5; D is unclear. V was trimmed by 0 bases and J by 5 bases, leaving 14 bases between them. Germline CDR1 reads MNHEY; CDR2 reads SVGAGI. The CDR3 has 16 residues. CDR3 DNA: TGTGCCAGCAGTTACTCGAGAAACAGTAAGGATCAGCCCCAGCATTTT. Translated, it gives CASSYSRNSKDQPQHF.

The chain combines TRBV6-1 with TRBJ1-6, with a weak D call TRBD1 (6 bases). The CDR3 has 14 residues. Trimming took 7 bases from V and 7 from J, leaving 14 bases between them. The germline V gene encodes CDR1 MNHNS and CDR2 SASEGT. The CDR3, as DNA: TGTGCCAGCACCTACAGGGAAGGGAATTCACCCCTCCACTTT. The encoded protein is CASTYREGNSPLHF.

The V gene is TRBV4-1, the J gene TRBJ2-7, with a weak D call TRBD2 (6 bases). There are 16 residues in the CDR3. Germline V gene sequence: CDR1 MGHRA, CDR2 YSYEKL. Trimming removed 1 base at V and 4 bases at J, with 17 bases between. CDR3: CASSQGGRRAGYEQYF. CDR3 coding DNA: TGCGCCAGCAGCCAAGGAGGTAGGAGGGCGGGGTACGAGCAGTACTTC.

The CDR3 region is CASSPNDGHVDEQFF. CDR3 DNA sequence: TGTGCCAGCAGCCCAAATGATGGGCATGTGGATGAGCAGTTCTTC. V is TRBV7-9 and J is TRBJ2-1; no definite D call. Germline V CDR1 and CDR2: SEHNR, FQNEAQ (reference sequence). V was trimmed by 5 bases and J by 8 bases, leaving 19 bases between them. This CDR3 has 15 amino acids.

There are a few counts of this clone. V usage is TRBV5-1 and J usage is TRBJ1-2; a weak D match, TRBD1 (6 bases). Trimming took 2 bases from V and 4 from J, leaving 9 bases between them. This CDR3 comprises 13 residues. Per germline, CDR1 SGHRS and CDR2 YFSETQ. The CDR3 DNA reads as TGCGCCAGCAGCTTTGGCAGGGGCTATGGCTACACCTTC. It codes for CASSFGRGYGYTF.

This clone was detected only a few times. The chain employs TRBV10-1 and TRBJ1-2, with no clear D. CDR3 length equals 13 residues. CDR1 and CDR2 from the germline V gene are WNHNN and SYGVQD (reference sequence). Trimming took off 6 bases at V and 2 bases at J, with 10 bases between the two ends. For the CDR3, the DNA is TGCGCCAGCAGATGGACTCCAAACTATGGCTACACCTTC. Residues: CASRWTPNYGYTF.

The rearrangement joins TRBV4-1 to TRBJ2-5; the match to TRBD1 covers 9 bases. Germline-derived CDR1 and CDR2 are MGHRA and YSYEKL. The V segment lost 3 bases and the J segment 5 bases; nucleotides outside the gene matches: 10. The length of the CDR3 is 16 residues. In nucleotides, the CDR3 is TGCGCCAGCAGCCAGATACCGACAGGGGGGAGGGAGACCCAGTACTTC. It codes for CASSQIPTGGRETQYF.

This clone was picked up one time. This sequence joins TRBV27 and TRBJ1-4; no clear D. V was shortened by 6 bases and J by 3 bases, with 5 bases between the two germline ends. The CDR3 totals 12 residues. The germline V gene encodes CDR1 MNHEY and CDR2 SMNVEV (reference sequence). The CDR3 here is CASRGSNEKLFF. As DNA, the CDR3 is TGTGCCAGCAGGGGCTCTAATGAAAAACTGTTTTTT.

This clone appeared once. This chain joins TRBV6-1 and TRBJ1-2; 7 positions agree with TRBD1. Losses at the gene ends were 1 base for V and 8 bases for J; bases not matched to a gene: 4. CDR3 size: 13 residues. Per the germline V gene, CDR1 is MNHNS and CDR2 is SASEGT. The CDR3 nucleotides are TGTGCCAGCAGTGAAGAGGGGGCGGGCGGCTACACCTTC. Translating it yields CASSEEGAGGYTF.

Concerning this clone: Other DNA sequences from this sample encode an identical CDR3 as well. The gene calls are TRBV5-1 and TRBJ2-1; 9 bases align to TRBD2. Looked up from germline, CDR1 is SGHRS and CDR2 is YFSETQ. With V trimmed by 2 bases and J by 3 bases, 3 bases remained unmatched. CDR3 length: 15 residues. For the CDR3, the DNA is TGCGCCAGCAGCTTAGGACTAGCGAGCTACAATGAGCAGTTCTTC. As protein: CASSLGLASYNEQFF.

This clone was seen once. The rearrangement uses TRBV28 and TRBJ2-3, with TRBD2 identical over 10 bases. The CDR3 spans 15 residues. V was clipped by 1 base and J by 3 bases; unmatched bases: 1. Looked up from germline, CDR1 is MDHEN and CDR2 is SYDVKM. DNA for the CDR3: TGTGCCAGCAGTTTATTAGCGGGAGGAACAGATACGCAGTATTTT. It codes for CASSLLAGGTDTQYF.

There are a few counts of this clone. This chain uses TRBV7-9 with TRBJ2-5; the D is unclear. The CDR3 contains 15 residues. Between the trimmed V and J ends, which lost 5 bases and 7 bases, there was a span of 20 bases. CDR1 is SEHNR, CDR2 FQNEAQ, per germline (reference sequence). CDR3 region: CASSPPMPSRGTQYF. DNA of the CDR3: TGTGCCAGCAGCCCTCCCATGCCGAGCCGAGGGACCCAGTACTTC.

The chain couples TRBV4-1 to TRBJ2-7, with 12 bases aligning to TRBD2. Germline CDR1 and CDR2: MGHRA and YSYEKL. This CDR3 is built from 16 residues. The junction had 5 bases not matched to a gene; V was cut back by 4 bases and J by 1 base. The CDR3 bases are TGCGCCAGCAGCCTGGGAGGACTAGCGGGATCCTACGAGCAGTACTTC. Translating it yields CASSLGGLAGSYEQYF.

The rearrangement links TRBV9 to TRBJ2-7; possible D gene TRBD2, 5 bases. The ends were cut back, 4 bases at V and 3 bases at J, with 14 bases in the middle. The CDR3 extends over 14 amino acids. Germline loops: CDR1 SGDLS, CDR2 YYNGEE. CDR3 in amino acids: CASSPGSPGYEQYF. The DNA for the CDR3 is TGTGCCAGCAGCCCGGGATCCCCTGGCTACGAGCAGTACTTC.

This clone was detected once. This rearrangement joins TRBV18 to TRBJ2-3; TRBD1 might be the D (5 bases). The germline V and J ends were trimmed by 3 bases and 1 base, with 8 bases remaining between them. The germline V gene encodes CDR1 KGHSH and CDR2 LQKENI. The CDR3 length is 14 residues. The CDR3 sequence is CASSPRVGTDTQYF. The CDR3, as DNA: TGTGCCAGCTCACCCAGGGTAGGCACAGATACGCAGTATTTT.

The CDR3 sequence is CASSDPYGYTF. CDR3 bases: TGTGCCAGCAGTGATCCGTATGGCTACACCTTC. The chain carries TRBV28 and TRBJ1-2; D not resolved. CDR1 is MDHEN and CDR2 is SYDVKM in the germline V gene. V lost 5 bases, J lost 5 bases, and 6 bases lay in between. The CDR3 length is 11 residues.

CDR3 sequence reads: CASSRQGSQSGNTIYF. As DNA, the CDR3 is TGTGCCAGTAGCCGACAGGGATCTCAGTCTGGAAACACCATATATTTT. V is TRBV19 and J is TRBJ1-3; TRBD1 aligns across 7 bases. Looked up from germline, CDR1 is LNHDA and CDR2 is SQIVND (reference sequence). With V trimmed by 6 bases and J by 1 base, 9 bases remained unmatched. The length of the CDR3 is 16 residues.

The genes are TRBV5-1 and TRBJ1-2; weak D call: TRBD1 (5 bases). The V gene's germline CDR1 is SGHRS and CDR2 YFSETQ. The germline V and J ends were trimmed by 2 bases and 2 bases, with 7 bases remaining between them. The length of the CDR3 is 13 residues. CDR3 sequence (DNA): TGCGCCAGCAGCTTAAGGGACAACTATGGCTACACCTTC. It is translated as CASSLRDNYGYTF.

The chain couples TRBV10-2 to TRBJ1-5, with D unclear. Trimming took 2 bases from V and 5 from J, leaving 4 bases between them. The CDR3 loop spans 12 amino acids. CDR1 is WSHSY, CDR2 SAAADI, per germline. The CDR3, as DNA: TGCGCCAGCAGTGAGGGGGATCAGCCCCAGCATTTT. Its translation is CASSEGDQPQHF.